This entry lists 23 T cell receptor beta chains sequenced from one sample in a study of shared clonotypes between healthy human individuals. Sequencing was performed with immunoSEQ multiplex PCR; in TCRdb, only in-frame clones are kept and a portion is missing. The sample carries roughly 2.2 million clones, under 95% recorded once. The sample was naive CD4+ T cells from PBMCs. Subset here: CD45RA+ positively selected. These receptors were taken from a man in his late teens or twenties in good health. Some clones in this sample may be carry-over from other donors' samples.

This clone was seen once. This rearrangement joins TRBV18 to TRBJ2-7; D call uncertain. Germline CDR1 and CDR2: KGHSH and LQKENI. CDR3 size: 15 residues. V lost 0 bases and J lost 4, with 13 bases in between. The CDR3 here is CASSPPGAFRYEQYF. Written as DNA, the CDR3 is TGTGCCAGCTCACCACCTGGAGCCTTTCGTTACGAGCAGTACTTC. The variable domain in full, completed from reference TRBV18 and TRBJ2-7, reads NAGVMQNPRHLVRRRGQEARLRCSPMKGHSHVYWYRQLPEEGLKFMVYLQKENIIDESGMPKERFSAEFPKEGPSILRIQQVVRGDSAAYFCASSPPGAFRYEQYFGPGTRLTVT.

This chain uses TRBV9 with TRBJ2-2; the match to TRBD1 covers 7 bases. The length of the CDR3 is 14 residues. V shed 6 bases, J shed 2 bases, and the junction held 4 bases outside the gene matches. The germline V gene encodes CDR1 SGDLS and CDR2 YYNGEE. The CDR3 loop is CASMGTVNTGELFF. The CDR3 DNA reads TGTGCCAGCATGGGGACAGTTAACACCGGGGAGCTGTTTTTT. The variable domain in full, with the rest retrieved from reference TRBV9 and TRBJ2-2, is DSGVTQTPKHLITATGQRVTLRCSPRSGDLSVYWYQQSLDQGLQFLIQYYNGEERAKGNILERFSAQQFPDLHSELNLSSLELGDSALYFCASMGTVNTGELFFGEGSRLTVL.

V is TRBV7-2 and J is TRBJ1-3; 7 bases align to TRBD1. Germline lookup yields CDR1 SGHTA and CDR2 FQGNSA. This CDR3 is built from 14 residues. The junction had 6 bases not matched to a gene; V was cut back by 3 bases and J by 7 bases. The CDR3 nucleotides read TGTGCCAGCAGCTTGAATCAAGGGGGCAACACCATATATTTT. The encoded protein is CASSLNQGGNTIYF.

This clone was detected once. The rearrangement joins TRBV5-6 to TRBJ2-2, with 11 bases aligning to TRBD1. Germline values: CDR1 SGHDT, CDR2 YYEEEE. With 4 bases clipped from V and 2 bases from J, the junction kept 4 bases outside the gene matches. The CDR3 extends over 16 amino acids. The CDR3 spells CASSRTGGLNTGELFF. As DNA, the CDR3 is TGTGCCAGCAGCCGGACAGGGGGCCTAAACACCGGGGAGCTGTTTTTT.

V and J are TRBV6-1 and TRBJ2-3; the D is unclear. V was clipped by 2 bases and J by 4 bases, with 4 bases between them. The CDR3 loop spans 12 amino acids. Germline assignment: CDR1 MNHNS and CDR2 SASEGT. The CDR3 nucleotides read TGTGCCAGCAGTGAAATCCCAGATACGCAGTATTTT. It yields the protein CASSEIPDTQYF.

The chain has TRBV5-8 and TRBJ2-2; 12 bases fit TRBD2. CDR1 and CDR2 from the germline V gene are SGHTS and YDEGEE. With 4 bases clipped from V and 5 bases from J, the junction kept 15 bases outside the gene matches. The CDR3 is 19 residues long. CDR3 DNA sequence: TGTGCCAGCAGCCTCAGCTATCTAGCGGGAGGGCCCCGGACCGGGGAGCTGTTTTTT. Amino acids: CASSLSYLAGGPRTGELFF.

This rearrangement joins TRBV30 to TRBJ2-4; a weak D match, TRBD2 (5 bases). Germline assignment: CDR1 GTSNPN and CDR2 SVGIG (reference sequence). The CDR3 extends over 13 amino acids. Trimming pared 2 bases from V and 8 bases from J, leaving 13 bases between. The CDR3 coding sequence is TGTGCCTGGAGTCGGGATAGTGCGGACATTCAGTACTTC. This translates into CAWSRDSADIQYF.

This clone was seen just once. The V and J genes are TRBV6-5 and TRBJ2-7, with TRBD2 matching over 8 bases. CDR1 MNHEY and CDR2 SVGAGI come from the germline V gene. The CDR3 consists of 13 residues. The ends lost 5 bases at V and 6 bases at J; junction bases unmatched: 6. CDR3 protein: CASSKPGGGEQYF. Written as DNA, the CDR3 is TGTGCCAGCAGTAAACCCGGGGGGGGCGAGCAGTACTTC.

This CDR3 is CASSLVGRLNQETQYF. The DNA for the CDR3 is TGTGCCAGCAGCCTGGTGGGCAGGCTGAATCAAGAGACCCAGTACTTC. The chain is built from TRBV4-2 and TRBJ2-5; no definite D call. Per the germline V gene, CDR1 is LGHNA and CDR2 is YNFKEQ. CDR3 length: 16 amino acids. Trimming left V 4 bases short and J 2 bases short, with 17 bases between.

Here the CDR3 DNA reads TGTGCCAGCAGTCGATGGGACAGCGGGTCCTACAATGAGCAGTTCTTC. It is translated as CASSRWDSGSYNEQFF. The chain is built from TRBV27 and TRBJ2-1; possible D gene TRBD1, 7 bases. V dropped 5 bases and J dropped 1 base, with 15 bases sitting between them. Germline assignment: CDR1 MNHEY and CDR2 SMNVEV (reference sequence). This CDR3 has 16 amino acids.

This chain uses TRBV6-1 with TRBJ2-7; D gene unclear. The germline gives CDR1 MNHNS, CDR2 SASEGT. The CDR3 contains 15 residues. Trimming removed 1 base from V and 6 bases from J, with 16 bases in between. The DNA of the CDR3 is TGTGCCAGCAGTGAAGTGCCCCACGGCCGCACCGAGCAGTACTTC. Amino acids: CASSEVPHGRTEQYF.

This rearrangement joins TRBV20-1 to TRBJ2-7, with D uncertain. This CDR3 region has 11 residues. Germline lookup yields CDR1 DFQATT and CDR2 SNEGSKA (reference sequence). The V and J ends lost 1 base and 6 bases respectively, with 7 bases between them. CDR3 nucleotide sequence: TGCAGTGCTAGAGGGGTCCCCGAGCAGTACTTC. Its protein product is CSARGVPEQYF.

The chain carries TRBV6-1 and TRBJ1-5; no reliable D call. CDR3 length equals 15 residues. V was pared by 3 bases and J by 0 bases, with 9 bases between. In germline, CDR1 is MNHNS, CDR2 SASEGT. The CDR3 bases are TGTGCCAGCAGTGATCGAGGGTATAGCAATCAGCCCCAGCATTTT. This translates into CASSDRGYSNQPQHF.

V and J are TRBV5-5 and TRBJ2-2, with 11 bases that match TRBD2. The CDR3 contains 15 residues. Trimming at V came to 1 base and at J to 5 bases, leaving 1 base not matched to a gene. Germline CDR1 is SGHKS and CDR2 is YYEKEE (reference sequence). The CDR3 coding sequence is TGTGCCAGCAGCTTGTGGACTAGCGGGACCGGGGAGCTGTTTTTT. Translation gives CASSLWTSGTGELFF.

The chain employs TRBV27 and TRBJ2-5; TRBD2 aligns across 10 bases. The J segment lost 2 bases and the V segment lost 4 bases, leaving 4 bases of the junction unmatched. The CDR3 runs to 15 residues. The germline V gene encodes CDR1 MNHEY and CDR2 SMNVEV (reference sequence). This chain's CDR3 is CASSSPSGGQETQYF. CDR3 coding DNA: TGTGCCAGCAGTTCTCCTAGCGGGGGTCAAGAGACCCAGTACTTC.

The chain carries TRBV28 and TRBJ1-3; D ambiguous. Trimming took off 10 bases at V and 1 base at J, with 14 bases between the two ends. The length of the CDR3 is 14 residues. Germline loops: CDR1 MDHEN, CDR2 SYDVKM. As DNA, the CDR3 is TGTGCCATCCTCGGATCCAGGTCTGGAAACACCATATATTTT. Residues: CAILGSRSGNTIYF.

The chain uses TRBV27 and TRBJ1-1, with a tentative D call TRBD1 (5 bases). V shed 6 bases and J shed 3 bases, with 14 bases lying between them. Germline loops: CDR1 MNHEY, CDR2 SMNVEV (reference sequence). CDR3 length: 14 amino acids. The CDR3 loop is CASSPRGRYTEAFF. CDR3 nucleotide sequence: TGTGCCAGCAGCCCAAGGGGTCGGTACACTGAAGCTTTCTTT.

Notes on this clone: Other DNA sequences in the same sample also yield this CDR3. The chain has TRBV9 and TRBJ2-2, with 8 bases matching TRBD1. Trimming took 2 bases from V and 6 from J; bases not matched to a gene: 3. CDR1 and CDR2 from the germline V gene are SGDLS and YYNGEE. The CDR3 totals 14 residues. CDR3 region: CASSVGQGPGELFF. In nucleotides, the CDR3 is TGTGCCAGCAGCGTCGGACAGGGACCCGGGGAGCTGTTTTTT.

The CDR3 DNA sequence: TGCGCCAGCAGCCAGCTATTATACATCAGGGGAATAAACACTGAAGCTTTCTTT. It codes for CASSQLLYIRGINTEAFF. The V call is TRBV4-1, the J call TRBJ1-1; D is possibly TRBD1 (6 bases). The germline V and J ends were trimmed by 3 bases and 2 bases, with 22 bases remaining between them. CDR1 MGHRA and CDR2 YSYEKL come from the germline V gene. The CDR3 runs 18 residues.

V usage is TRBV6-4 and J usage is TRBJ2-1; 7 nucleotides agree with TRBD2. The J segment lost 0 bases and the V segment lost 6 bases, leaving 8 bases of the junction unmatched. Per the germline V gene, CDR1 is MRHNA and CDR2 is SNTAGT. The CDR3 has 16 residues. CDR3 residues: CASRASGASSYNEQFF. DNA of the CDR3: TGTGCCAGCAGAGCAAGCGGGGCGAGCTCCTACAATGAGCAGTTCTTC.

CDR3 protein: CASSLVASGRIPYEQYF. In DNA form, the CDR3 reads TGTGCCAGCAGCTTGGTGGCTAGCGGGAGGATCCCTTACGAGCAGTACTTC. This chain links TRBV5-4 with TRBJ2-7, with 11 bases aligning to TRBD2. Germline CDR1 is SGHNT and CDR2 is YYREEE (reference sequence). This CDR3 contains 17 residues. J gave up 4 bases and V 0 bases, and 9 bases lay outside the gene matches.

The chain links TRBV6-1 to TRBJ2-1; D uncertain. This CDR3 has 12 residues. V lost 2 bases to trimming and J lost 13 bases, with 12 bases between them. Germline values: CDR1 MNHNS, CDR2 SASEGT. CDR3 sequence (DNA): TGTGCCAGCAGTGAAAAGGAGCAAAGACAGTTCTTC. As protein: CASSEKEQRQFF.

On this clone itself: This CDR3 is also generated by other DNA sequences in the sample. The chain has TRBV5-1 and TRBJ2-7; TRBD2 aligns across 11 bases. The CDR3 spans 15 residues. The V segment lost 2 bases and the J segment 2 bases; nucleotides outside the gene matches: 3. The germline CDR1 and CDR2 sequences are SGHRS and YFSETQ. CDR3 region: CASSFGTSGPYEQYF. The CDR3 bases are TGCGCCAGCAGCTTCGGGACTAGCGGTCCCTACGAGCAGTACTTC.